Given below is one TCR beta chain in context. In the original processing: Amplification of reference gene primers was used by the study to estimate nucleated cell counts. Using immunoSEQ multiplex PCR, the repertoire was profiled, and TCRdb retains in-frame clones only, with some absent. The D gene and trimming were derived from the DNA, and the V and J assignments and clone size from that table. In the table there are 180,000 or so clones, 65% to 80% of which are singletons. This sample is part of a study of blood T cell repertoires in COVID-19. Whole-study context: COVID-19 samples from acute and convalescent phases originated in the United States, Italy and Spain.

The CDR3 covers 14 residues. V gave up 5 bases and J gave up 0 bases, with 11 bases separating them. CDR1 is SQVTM, CDR2 ANQGSEA, per germline. The receptor's source is a man aged 45-65 years who had recovered from COVID-19. Sequencing was carried out using peripheral blood. This sequence joins TRBV29-1 and TRBJ2-1, with D hard to call. The CDR3 region is CSVPPTGSYNEQFF. The CDR3 DNA reads as TGCAGCGTTCCCCCGACGGGCTCCTACAATGAGCAGTTCTTC.